Presented here are 28 T cell receptor beta chains from one specimen sequenced in a study of T-cell memory formation after mild COVID-19. TCRdb recomputed calls from the 5' RACE reads with MiXCR, one row per CDR3 protein. The sample lists about 210,000 distinct CDR3 sequences, roughly a tenth occurring once. The sequenced sample was PBMCs or a T cell subset sorted from them (not recorded which). The receptors were sampled from a man in his late teens or twenties who had mild COVID-19 (a few samples of this study predate the infection). Cell type and time point are not known.

The V call is TRBV5-1, the J call TRBJ1-1; 8 nucleotides match TRBD1. V was clipped by 7 bases and J by 1 base; unmatched bases: 6. The CDR3 runs 14 residues. Germline loops: CDR1 SGHRS, CDR2 YFSETQ. DNA of the CDR3: TGCGCCAGCGGCGACACAGGGGGGAACACTGAAGCTTTCTTT. This sequence encodes CASGDTGGNTEAFF. Using reference TRBV5-1 and TRBJ1-1 for the parts outside the CDR3, the full variable domain is KAGVTQTPRYLIKTRGQQVTLSCSPISGHRSVSWYQQTPGQGLQFLFEYFSETQRNKGNFPGRFSGRQFSNSRSEMNVSTLELGDSALYLCASGDTGGNTEAFFGQGTRLTVV.

The genes are TRBV10-3 and TRBJ2-5; no clear D. The CDR3 has 14 residues. V was clipped by 3 bases and J by 3 bases, with 11 bases between them. Germline assignment: CDR1 ENHRY and CDR2 SYGVKD. This chain's CDR3 is CAISDGTKKETQYF. The CDR3 coding sequence is TGTGCCATCAGTGATGGCACGAAGAAAGAGACCCAGTACTTC.

The chain is built from TRBV5-1 and TRBJ1-1; D call uncertain. The CDR3 totals 15 residues. The germline V and J ends were trimmed by 4 bases and 1 base, with 14 bases remaining between them. The V gene's germline CDR1 is SGHRS and CDR2 YFSETQ. The CDR3 sequence: CASSRGGGENTEAFF. CDR3 bases: TGCGCCAGCAGCCGGGGAGGCGGGGAGAACACTGAAGCTTTCTTT.

The V gene is TRBV18, the J gene TRBJ2-7, with D possibly TRBD2 on 6 matching bases. Trimming took 3 bases from V and 4 from J, leaving 13 bases between them. The CDR3 covers 14 residues. In germline, CDR1 is KGHSH, CDR2 LQKENI. The CDR3 DNA sequence: TGTGCCAGCTCACCCGTACTAGCCGGATACGAGCAGTACGTC. Amino acids: CASSPVLAGYEQYV.

This clonotype was recorded a few times. The chain is built from TRBV10-3 and TRBJ2-3; 9 nucleotides line up with TRBD2. The CDR3 length is 13 residues. Looked up from germline, CDR1 is ENHRY and CDR2 is SYGVKD. V dropped 10 bases and J dropped 2; count of bases not matched to a gene: 4. CDR3 amino acids: CATLAGHTDTQYF. In DNA, the CDR3 is TGTGCCACGCTAGCGGGACACACAGATACGCAGTATTTT.

This clonotype showed up just a few times. This chain joins TRBV20-1 and TRBJ1-4, with D tentatively TRBD1 (5 bases). With 4 bases removed from V and 2 bases from J, the gap between germline ends came to 14 bases. The CDR3 has 15 amino acids. Germline V gives CDR1 DFQATT, CDR2 SNEGSKA (reference sequence). CDR3 amino acids: CSAMGRGGTNEKLFF. The CDR3 DNA reads TGCAGTGCTATGGGTCGTGGGGGGACTAATGAAAAACTGTTTTTT.

This clonotype was counted only a few times. V and J are TRBV14 and TRBJ2-5; D not certain. The CDR3 has 13 amino acids. From germline, CDR1 is SGHDN and CDR2 FVKESK. Trimming stripped 3 bases from V and 0 bases from J, with 5 bases between. For the CDR3, the DNA is TGTGCCAGCAGCCAGGGGAACCAAGAGACCCAGTACTTC. Protein: CASSQGNQETQYF. Based on the CDR3 plus reference TRBV14 and TRBJ2-5, the full variable domain is EAGVTQFPSHSVIEKGQTVTLRCDPISGHDNLYWYRRVMGKEIKFLLHFVKESKQDESGMPNNRFLAERTGGTYSTLKVQPAELEDSGVYFCASSQGNQETQYFGPGTRLLVL.

This clonotype turned up a few times. This sequence joins TRBV5-4 and TRBJ2-5; 8 nucleotides align to TRBD1. In germline, CDR1 is SGHNT, CDR2 YYREEE (reference sequence). This CDR3 spans 15 amino acids. The ends lost 4 bases at V and 3 bases at J; junction bases unmatched: 8. For the CDR3, the DNA is TGTGCCAGCAGCAGACAGGGGACCCGGGAAGAGACCCAGTACTTC. Encoded protein: CASSRQGTREETQYF.

This clonotype has a handful of counts. CDR3 protein: CASSLTGVDSPLHF. CDR3 sequence (DNA): TGCGCCAGCAGCTTGACAGGGGTCGACTCACCCCTCCACTTT. The rearrangement uses TRBV5-1 and TRBJ1-6, with 7 bases aligning to TRBD1. The CDR3 consists of 14 residues. Losses at the gene ends were 1 base for V and 10 bases for J; bases not matched to a gene: 5. Germline CDR1 and CDR2: SGHRS and YFSETQ.

The chain recombines TRBV7-2 with TRBJ1-5; D is perhaps TRBD1 (5 bases). Germline assignment: CDR1 SGHTA and CDR2 FQGNSA. The length of the CDR3 is 15 residues. Trimming left V 2 bases short and J 5 bases short, with 13 bases between. The CDR3 DNA follows: TGTGCCAGCAGCTTATGGGACGGAGGGGATCAGCCCCAGCATTTT. As protein: CASSLWDGGDQPQHF.

The chain recombines TRBV6-6 with TRBJ1-4; no clear D gene. With 6 bases removed from V and 0 bases from J, the gap between germline ends came to 11 bases. The CDR3 spans 15 residues. Germline V gene lookup returns CDR1 MNHNY and CDR2 SVGAGI (reference sequence). In DNA form, the CDR3 reads TGTGCCAGCAGCGACAAGACTGCAACTAATGAAAAACTGTTTTTT. The encoded protein is CASSDKTATNEKLFF.

This clonotype was seen many times. The chain carries TRBV5-1 and TRBJ2-3, with D unclear. Trimming pared 1 base from V and 0 bases from J, leaving 3 bases between. The CDR3 totals 13 residues. CDR1 SGHRS and CDR2 YFSETQ come from the germline V gene. The CDR3 sequence is CASSLISTDTQYF. Here the CDR3 DNA reads TGCGCCAGCAGCTTGATAAGCACAGATACGCAGTATTTT.

This clonotype was seen at least ten times. The chain recombines TRBV5-6 with TRBJ1-4, with D perhaps TRBD1 (5 bases). There are 13 residues in the CDR3. Trimming removed 1 base from V and 7 bases from J, with 8 bases in between. Germline V lookup: CDR1 SGHDT, CDR2 YYEEEE. The CDR3, as DNA: TGTGCCAGCAGCTTGACGGGGGGTGAAAAACTGTTTTTT. Its translation is CASSLTGGEKLFF.

In this sample, this clonotype turned up a few times. The chain joins TRBV12-3 or TRBV12-4 to TRBJ2-2; weak D call: TRBD2 (6 bases). Trimming took off 7 bases at V and 0 bases at J, with 15 bases between the two ends. The CDR3 is 16 residues long. The CDR3 bases are TGTGCCAGCACCCGGAGGGGACCCCCGAACACCGGGGAGCTGTTTTTT. It is translated as CASTRRGPPNTGELFF.

The chain combines TRBV5-1 with TRBJ2-5; TRBD2 matches at 12 bases. CDR1 is SGHRS, CDR2 YFSETQ, per germline. This CDR3 is built from 17 residues. V was clipped by 2 bases and J by 4 bases; unmatched bases: 9. CDR3 residues: CASSFRLAGAEGETQYF. The CDR3 DNA is TGCGCCAGCAGCTTCAGACTAGCGGGGGCCGAGGGAGAGACCCAGTACTTC.

The chain links TRBV20-1 to TRBJ2-1, with 12 nucleotides matching TRBD1. CDR1 and CDR2 (germline): DFQATT, SNEGSKA (reference sequence). V lost 1 base to trimming and J lost 7 bases; unmatched junction nucleotides: 5. The CDR3 spans 15 residues. CDR3: CSARGDRGLGNEQFF. The CDR3 bases are TGCAGTGCTAGAGGGGACAGGGGGCTGGGGAATGAGCAGTTCTTC.

The chain links TRBV6-5 to TRBJ1-2; no firm D call. Deletions cut 6 bases from V and 5 bases from J, with 10 bases between. The CDR3 spans 12 residues. The germline gives CDR1 MNHEY, CDR2 SVGAGI. CDR3 protein: CASRGVGYGYTF. The DNA of the CDR3 is TGTGCCAGCAGAGGCGTGGGGTATGGCTACACCTTC.

This clonotype was detected a few times. This chain uses TRBV4-3 with TRBJ1-3; D not certain. The V end was cut by 1 base, the J end by 2 bases, with 9 bases between. This CDR3 has 15 residues. The germline gives CDR1 LGHNA, CDR2 YSLEER. CDR3 bases: TGCGCCAGCAGCCAAGGGTGGGGTCCTGGAAACACCATATATTTT. Translation: CASSQGWGPGNTIYF.

This clonotype was counted only a few times. V gene TRBV5-4 combines with J gene TRBJ2-4, with TRBD2 matching 8 bases. The CDR3 is 16 residues long. V trimming: 4 bases; J trimming: 7 bases; junction bases outside the gene matches: 13. Germline lookup yields CDR1 SGHNT and CDR2 YYREEE (reference sequence). The CDR3 sequence: CASSPPGGTQGNIQYF. Written as DNA, the CDR3 is TGTGCCAGCAGCCCGCCGGGGGGGACGCAAGGGAACATTCAGTACTTC.

The chain combines TRBV13 with TRBJ2-5; no clear D gene. The V gene's germline CDR1 is PRHDT and CDR2 FYEKMQ (reference sequence). V lost 2 bases, J lost 2 bases, and 9 bases lay in between. CDR3 length: 14 residues. For the CDR3, the DNA is TGTGCCAGCAGCTTACTCAAAAGGCAAGAGACCCAGTACTTC. Encoded protein: CASSLLKRQETQYF.

The gene calls are TRBV3-1 and TRBJ2-7; no reliable D call. Trimming removed 0 bases at V and 7 bases at J, with 7 bases between. The CDR3 contains 12 residues. Germline CDR1 LGHDT, CDR2 YNNKEL (reference sequence). In DNA, the CDR3 is TGTGCCAGCAGCCAAGACTCACGGGAGCAGTACTTC. As protein: CASSQDSREQYF.

There are a few counts of this clonotype. The chain employs TRBV7-9 and TRBJ1-3; the D is unclear. CDR3 size: 14 residues. Germline assignment: CDR1 SEHNR and CDR2 FQNEAQ (reference sequence). V lost 4 bases and J lost 2, with 9 bases in between. The CDR3 is CASSWTATGNTIYF. CDR3 nucleotide sequence: TGTGCCAGCAGCTGGACGGCCACTGGAAACACCATATATTTT.

This clonotype was seen repeatedly, ten times or more. The chain carries TRBV11-2 and TRBJ2-7, with no clear D. Trimming took off 6 bases at V and 5 bases at J, with 11 bases between the two ends. CDR1 is SGHAT and CDR2 is FQNNGV in the germline V gene. This CDR3 is built from 12 residues. CDR3 loop: CASSLTLHEQYF. CDR3 bases: TGTGCCAGCAGTCTCACGCTACACGAGCAGTACTTC.

This clonotype has more than one count but fewer than ten. For the CDR3, the DNA is TGCAGTGCTAGAGAGAGCCAGCGCGAGCAGTACTTC. It is translated as CSARESQREQYF. The chain carries TRBV20-1 and TRBJ2-7; D is unresolved. Germline assignment: CDR1 DFQATT and CDR2 SNEGSKA (reference sequence). The germline V and J ends were trimmed by 0 bases and 6 bases, with 9 bases remaining between them. The CDR3 spans 12 residues.

This clonotype was recorded a few times. The J gene is TRBJ1-2, the V gene TRBV29-1; the D gene is possibly TRBD1 (6 bases). Trimming removed 7 bases at V and 4 bases at J, with 13 bases between. The CDR3 is 12 residues long. The germline V gene has CDR1 SQVTM and CDR2 ANQGSEA. Here the CDR3 reads CSAVEGGYGYTF. The CDR3 nucleotides read TGCAGCGCCGTAGAGGGGGGCTATGGCTACACCTTC.

The sample holds many counts of this clonotype. J is TRBJ1-1 and V is TRBV20-1, with D hard to call. Germline assignment: CDR1 DFQATT and CDR2 SNEGSKA (reference sequence). The ends were cut back, 3 bases at V and 2 bases at J, with 4 bases in the middle. The CDR3 has 11 amino acids. CDR3 nucleotides: TGCAGTGCTAGGCAAAACACTGAAGCTTTCTTT. As protein: CSARQNTEAFF.

This clonotype has just a few counts. This chain connects TRBV7-2 to TRBJ1-5; no clear D gene. Germline lookup yields CDR1 SGHTA and CDR2 FQGNSA. V shed 5 bases and J shed 11 bases, with 19 bases lying between them. The CDR3 spans 14 residues. The CDR3 sequence is CASSPQPTLQAQHF. CDR3 sequence (DNA): TGTGCCAGCAGCCCGCAACCTACATTACAAGCCCAGCATTTT.

This rearrangement joins TRBV29-1 to TRBJ2-7; D possibly corresponds to TRBD1 (6 bases). Germline CDR1 and CDR2: SQVTM and ANQGSEA. The germline V and J ends were trimmed by 6 bases and 5 bases, with 17 bases remaining between them. The CDR3 contains 13 residues. CDR3 bases: TGCAGCGTGGTTGGTGGACAGCCCCACGAGCAGTACGTC. Amino acids: CSVVGGQPHEQYV.